The clone carrying this TCR beta chain was counted between two and nine times. Its antigen remains unidentified. This entry belongs to a study of T-cell reconstitution after alpha-beta-depleted transplantation in children. Study-level points and caveats: Surviving thymic progenitors and recipient T cells were the source of high TCRbeta diversity at day 60 in some patients. Where alpha-beta T cells came from about two months after transplant was reportedly several hundred expanded graft clones.

A library of TCRbeta sequences, prepared with unique molecular identifiers, was generated. Using its own MiXCR run on the PCR reads, TCRdb lists one record per CDR3 protein. The repertoire includes 700,000 or so distinct CDR3 sequences, over 10% of them detected once, and around 0.79% sits in the top ten. Trimming shortened V by 6 bases and J by 2 bases, and 13 bases separated the two germline ends. The CDR3 length is 14 residues. The source of this sequence is a girl aged 2-10 years with congenital amegakaryocytic thrombocytopenia, due to receive a stem cell transplant. The J gene is TRBJ1-1, the V gene TRBV12-3 or TRBV12-4; D gene ambiguous. This specimen consisted of PBMCs, obtained before TCRalphabeta/CD19-depleted stem cell transplant. This CDR3 is CASSRSTENTEAFF. CDR3 DNA sequence: TGTGCCAGCAGCCGTTCTACAGAAAACACTGAAGCTTTCTTT.